These 8 T cell receptor beta chains came from one sample sequenced in a study of radiotherapy plus CTLA-4 blockade in lung cancer (dated by TCRdb to the late 2010s). The library was made by the immunoSEQ multiplex PCR assay. Sourced from immuneACCESS, this table was stored by TCRdb with only in-frame sequences that have V and J called. A share of the clones is absent; for the studies checked, an unresolved V gene accounts for under half, and the remainder has no known explanation. This sample comprises approximately 77,000 clones, approximately 80% of them detected only once. The ten largest clones represent about 0.79% of the sample. This material consisted of peripheral blood, taken from a patient treated with radiotherapy plus ipilimumab. These TCRs come from a human donor with non-small cell lung cancer who had stable disease on radiotherapy plus ipilimumab.

This clone was picked up a small number of times. The chain recombines TRBV19 with TRBJ2-3; weak D call: TRBD2 (6 bases). V was shortened by 6 bases and J by 0 bases, with 13 bases between the two germline ends. This CDR3 region has 15 residues. CDR1 and CDR2 (germline): LNHDA, SQIVND (reference sequence). The DNA of the CDR3 is TGTGCCAGTAGACCGGGACTCGTAAGCACAGATACGCAGTATTTT. Protein: CASRPGLVSTDTQYF.

This clone was seen more than once but under ten times. V usage is TRBV5-4 and J usage is TRBJ2-2; TRBD1 might be the D (5 bases). The germline V gene encodes CDR1 SGHNT and CDR2 YYREEE (reference sequence). V was clipped by 0 bases and J by 5 bases, with 11 bases between them. The CDR3 is 15 amino acids. CDR3 amino acids: CASSLGRVETGELFF. For the CDR3, the DNA is TGTGCCAGCAGCTTGGGCAGGGTGGAAACCGGGGAGCTGTTTTTT.

This rearrangement joins TRBV9 to TRBJ2-7; D remains ambiguous. Germline CDR1 reads SGDLS; CDR2 reads YYNGEE. CDR3 length equals 14 residues. V lost 0 bases and J lost 2, with 9 bases in between. The CDR3 DNA is TGTGCCAGCAGCGTAGATTCTTTCGCCTACGAGCAGTACTTC. It specifies CASSVDSFAYEQYF. Full variable domain (remainder filled in from reference TRBV9 and TRBJ2-7): DSGVTQTPKHLITATGQRVTLRCSPRSGDLSVYWYQQSLDQGLQFLIQYYNGEERAKGNILERFSAQQFPDLHSELNLSSLELGDSALYFCASSVDSFAYEQYFGPGTRLTVT.

This clone was recorded once. The chain uses TRBV7-2 and TRBJ2-3; the match to TRBD2 covers 12 bases. Germline V gives CDR1 SGHTA, CDR2 FQGNSA. CDR3 length: 14 amino acids. The V and J ends lost 5 bases and 5 bases, in that order; junction bases with no gene match: 2. CDR3 sequence reads: CASSPGLAGDTQYF. Here the CDR3 DNA reads TGTGCCAGCAGCCCGGGACTAGCGGGAGATACGCAGTATTTT.

V and J are TRBV7-9 and TRBJ2-2; D is undetermined. The CDR3 runs to 11 residues. The germline V gene has CDR1 SEHNR and CDR2 FQNEAQ (reference sequence). Trimming took off 10 bases at V and 0 bases at J, with 3 bases between the two ends. CDR3 nucleotides: TGTGCCACTCCGAACACCGGGGAGCTGTTTTTT. It specifies CATPNTGELFF.

This clone came up a few times. The chain recombines TRBV18 with TRBJ1-5, with TRBD1 matching 7 bases. Germline CDR1 and CDR2: KGHSH and LQKENI. Trimming took 4 bases from V and 6 from J; bases not matched to a gene: 6. This CDR3 spans 14 amino acids. This CDR3 is CASSQGQQVQPQHF. In DNA, the CDR3 is TGTGCCAGCTCACAGGGACAGCAGGTTCAGCCCCAGCATTTT.

This clone was picked up a small number of times. CDR3 DNA sequence: TGTGCCAGCAGTCGGGGGAGGGCTCCAGCTAATGAAAAACTGTTTTTT. This gives the protein CASSRGRAPANEKLFF. The V gene is TRBV5-6, the J gene TRBJ1-4; a weak D match, TRBD1 (5 bases). CDR1 and CDR2 (germline): SGHDT, YYEEEE. Trimming left V 5 bases short and J 3 bases short, with 17 bases between. This CDR3 contains 16 residues.

CDR3 loop: CASSLGDTTYEQYF. The CDR3 DNA follows: TGTGCCAGCAGCCTCGGGGACACGACCTACGAGCAGTACTTC. The gene calls are TRBV6-1 and TRBJ2-7; weak D call: TRBD1 (6 bases). Germline lookup yields CDR1 MNHNS and CDR2 SASEGT. This CDR3 contains 14 residues. V dropped 6 bases and J dropped 2 bases, with 14 bases sitting between them.